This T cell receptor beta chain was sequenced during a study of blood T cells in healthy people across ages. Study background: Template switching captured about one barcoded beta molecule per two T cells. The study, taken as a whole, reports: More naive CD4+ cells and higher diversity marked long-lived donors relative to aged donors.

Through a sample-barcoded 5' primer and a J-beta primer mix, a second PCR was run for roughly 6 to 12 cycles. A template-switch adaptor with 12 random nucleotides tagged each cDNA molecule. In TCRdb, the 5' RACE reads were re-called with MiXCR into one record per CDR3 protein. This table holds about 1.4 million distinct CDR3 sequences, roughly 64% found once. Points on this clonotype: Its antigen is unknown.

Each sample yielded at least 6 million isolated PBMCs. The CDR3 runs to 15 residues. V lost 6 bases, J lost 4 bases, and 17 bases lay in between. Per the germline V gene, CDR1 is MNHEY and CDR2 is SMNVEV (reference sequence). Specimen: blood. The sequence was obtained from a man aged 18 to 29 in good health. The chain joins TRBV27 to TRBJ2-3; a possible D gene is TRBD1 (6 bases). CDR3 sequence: CASSHRAQGADTQYF. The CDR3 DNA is TGTGCCAGCAGCCACAGGGCCCAGGGCGCAGATACGCAGTATTTT.